This TCR beta chain originates from a study of blood T cell repertoires in COVID-19. Turning to the study itself: Samples of COVID-19 (acute and convalescent) were obtained from the United States, Italy and Spain.

The germline CDR1 and CDR2 sequences are MNHNS and SASEGT. CDR3 length equals 15 residues. Losses at the gene ends were 3 bases for V and 4 bases for J; bases not matched to a gene: 8. This clone was seen once. In the authors' workflow: Nucleated cell number was recorded as an estimate derived from reference gene primer amplification. The data were produced by immunoSEQ multiplex PCR, yet TCRdb's version contains in-frame clones alone and is incomplete. The V and J calls and the clone size are those of that table, but D and trimming were determined from the DNA. The sample has about 150,000 clones, around 80% seen once.

J is TRBJ2-7 and V is TRBV6-1, with TRBD1 identical over 8 bases. The source of this sequence is a woman between 55 and 75 years old with acute or convalescent COVID-19. Sequenced: peripheral blood. The CDR3 sequence is CASSDKWTGRYEQYF. The DNA for the CDR3 is TGTGCCAGCAGTGACAAGTGGACAGGGAGGTACGAGCAGTACTTC.